Below, 25 T cell receptor beta chains from the same sample are listed, as sequenced in a study of blood T cell repertoires in COVID-19 (dated by TCRdb to the early 2020s). Libraries came from the immunoSEQ multiplex PCR assay. TCRdb retrieved this table from immuneACCESS and kept in-frame rearrangements only. Not all clones are present; in checked studies, unresolved V genes account for under half, and no reason is known for the remainder. For this sample the table gives some 120,000 clones, of which 55% to 75% were detected only once. The biggest ten clones account for more than 0.65% of the sample. The sample consisted of peripheral blood. The origin of the receptors is a human donor with acute or convalescent COVID-19. The donor label of this sample is uncertain.

The chain carries TRBV18 and TRBJ2-5, with D hard to call. The V and J ends lost 6 bases and 0 bases respectively, with 5 bases between them. The CDR3 totals 12 residues. The germline V gene has CDR1 KGHSH and CDR2 LQKENI. The CDR3 DNA sequence: TGTGCCAGCTCCCCCTACCAAGAGACCCAGTACTTC. This codes for CASSPYQETQYF.

The CDR3, as DNA: TGTGCCAGCAGCCTAGGGGGCTCTGGAAACACCATATATTTT. This gives the protein CASSLGGSGNTIYF. The chain combines TRBV6-5 with TRBJ1-3; D is possibly TRBD1 (6 bases). Germline assignment: CDR1 MNHEY and CDR2 SVGAGI. This CDR3 contains 14 residues. The V gene lost 6 bases and the J gene lost 0 bases, with 9 bases spanning the gap.

This chain's CDR3 is CASSSRTDEKLFF. The DNA for the CDR3 is TGCGCCAGCAGCTCAAGGACAGATGAAAAACTGTTTTTT. The V gene is TRBV5-1, the J gene TRBJ1-4, with D perhaps TRBD1 (6 bases). Trimming left V 3 bases short and J 6 bases short, with 9 bases between. The CDR3 sequence is 13 residues long. Germline V gene lookup returns CDR1 SGHRS and CDR2 YFSETQ.

This clone showed up many times. V is TRBV7-9 and J is TRBJ1-6; D is unclear. V was pared by 1 base and J by 7 bases, with 11 bases between. The CDR3 sequence is 15 residues long. Germline V CDR1 and CDR2: SEHNR, FQNEAQ (reference sequence). The chain's CDR3 is CASSLVEVANSPLHF. Here the CDR3 DNA reads TGTGCCAGCAGCTTAGTTGAGGTGGCCAATTCACCCCTCCACTTT.

This clone has just a few counts. The CDR3 DNA reads as TGTGCCTGGAGTGGCCGGGTCTCGCAATCGCAGTACTTC. Translated, it gives CAWSGRVSQSQYF. The chain carries TRBV30 and TRBJ2-7; D unresolved. V was shortened by 1 base and J by 9 bases, with 16 bases between the two germline ends. The CDR3 extends over 13 amino acids. The germline gives CDR1 GTSNPN, CDR2 SVGIG (reference sequence). Full variable domain (missing parts from reference TRBV30 and TRBJ2-7): SQTIHQWPATLVQPVGSPLSLECTVEGTSNPNLYWYRQAAGRGLQLLFYSVGIGQISSEVPQNLSASRPQDRQFILSSKKLLLSDSGFYLCAWSGRVSQSQYFGPGTRLTVT.

The rearrangement links TRBV5-8 to TRBJ2-1; D is ambiguous. This CDR3 comprises 15 residues. V shed 4 bases and J shed 0 bases, with 11 bases lying between them. The germline gives CDR1 SGHTS, CDR2 YDEGEE. The CDR3 is CASSPRRSSYNEQFF. Written as DNA, the CDR3 is TGTGCCAGCAGCCCCCGCCGTAGCTCCTACAATGAGCAGTTCTTC.

The chain is built from TRBV7-9 and TRBJ1-1; TRBD1 matches 7 bases. V shed 5 bases, J shed 1 base, and the junction held 4 bases outside the gene matches. CDR1 and CDR2 from the germline V gene are SEHNR and FQNEAQ (reference sequence). The CDR3 is 14 residues long. The CDR3 DNA reads as TGTGCCAGCAGCGTGACAGGGCCGAACACTGAAGCTTTCTTT. It encodes CASSVTGPNTEAFF.

This clone appeared a single time. The J gene is TRBJ1-2, the V gene TRBV5-1; D is uncertain. Trimming took off 2 bases at V and 2 bases at J, with 10 bases between the two ends. The CDR3 runs 14 residues. CDR1 is SGHRS, CDR2 YFSETQ, per germline. In nucleotides, the CDR3 is TGCGCCAGCAGCTTCGCCGGGAGCAACTATGGCTACACCTTC. Its translation is CASSFAGSNYGYTF. The full variable domain, in which reference TRBV5-1 and TRBJ1-2 provide the parts outside the CDR3, is KAGVTQTPRYLIKTRGQQVTLSCSPISGHRSVSWYQQTPGQGLQFLFEYFSETQRNKGNFPGRFSGRQFSNSRSEMNVSTLELGDSALYLCASSFAGSNYGYTFGSGTRLTVV.

The rearrangement links TRBV6-5 to TRBJ1-1; D is possibly TRBD1 (5 bases). The CDR3 spans 14 residues. Germline assignment: CDR1 MNHEY and CDR2 SVGAGI. The V end lost 7 bases, the J end lost 2 bases, and 14 bases lay between the germline ends. Written as DNA, the CDR3 is TGTGCCAGCACCCACGGGGGGTCCAACACTGAAGCTTTCTTT. It translates to CASTHGGSNTEAFF.

The V and J genes are TRBV5-1 and TRBJ2-1, with 8 positions matching TRBD1. The trim removed 4 bases at V and 4 bases at J, leaving 10 bases unmatched. The CDR3 loop spans 16 amino acids. Germline CDR1 and CDR2: SGHRS and YFSETQ. The CDR3 sequence is CASSEDPDRVYNEQFF. CDR3 DNA: TGCGCCAGCAGCGAAGACCCGGACAGGGTTTACAATGAGCAGTTCTTC.

The V gene is TRBV6-5, the J gene TRBJ1-2, with D perhaps TRBD1 (6 bases). V lost 7 bases to trimming and J lost 4 bases, with 13 bases between them. Germline V gene lookup returns CDR1 MNHEY and CDR2 SVGAGI. The CDR3 consists of 13 residues. This chain's CDR3 is CASTPGTSYGYTF. As DNA, the CDR3 is TGTGCCAGCACACCCGGGACAAGCTATGGCTACACCTTC.

The CDR3 region is CSVGQVPYEQYF. The CDR3 DNA reads as TGCAGCGTTGGTCAGGTTCCCTACGAGCAGTACTTC. The chain couples TRBV29-1 to TRBJ2-7; D gene uncertain. This CDR3 has 12 residues. The germline V gene encodes CDR1 SQVTM and CDR2 ANQGSEA. Trimming took 4 bases from V and 2 from J, leaving 9 bases between them.

This chain links TRBV21-1 with TRBJ2-3; TRBD2, the table's D call, was not compared with the DNA. TRBV21-1 is a listed pseudogene. The CDR3 is made up of 17 amino acids. The CDR3 protein is CASSKTSGGAVGDTQYF. The CDR3 nucleotides read TGTGCCAGCAGCAAAACTAGCGGGGGGGCCGTAGGAGATACGCAGTATTTT.

The gene calls are TRBV2 and TRBJ1-3; D remains unclear. Germline V gives CDR1 SNHLY, CDR2 FYNNEI. V lost 8 bases to trimming and J lost 4 bases, with 9 bases between them. This CDR3 spans 12 amino acids. CDR3 protein: CASSGVGNTIYF. CDR3 coding DNA: TGTGCCAGCTCCGGAGTCGGAAACACCATATATTTT.

At least ten counts were recorded for this clone. The chain carries TRBV2 and TRBJ2-6, with a tentative D call TRBD1 (6 bases). The CDR3 is 19 residues long. The germline V gene has CDR1 SNHLY and CDR2 FYNNEI. V lost 4 bases and J lost 2, with 21 bases in between. CDR3: CASSGIYRATAAGANVLTF. CDR3 coding DNA: TGTGCCAGCAGTGGCATTTACAGGGCTACGGCGGCTGGGGCCAACGTCCTGACTTTC.

The chain employs TRBV6-5 and TRBJ2-7; the D gene is possibly TRBD2 (5 bases). The CDR3 is made up of 14 amino acids. Germline V CDR1 and CDR2: MNHEY, SVGAGI. Trimming left V 4 bases short and J 6 bases short, with 16 bases between. The CDR3: CASSWNLRAGEQYF. The CDR3 coding sequence is TGTGCCAGCAGTTGGAACCTCCGGGCGGGCGAGCAGTACTTC.

In its sample, this clone was seen once. V usage is TRBV4-1 and J usage is TRBJ1-5; the match to TRBD1 covers 10 bases. Germline V gene data show CDR1 as MGHRA and CDR2 as YSYEKL. This CDR3 has 18 residues. J gave up 2 bases and V 0 bases, and 7 bases lay outside the gene matches. CDR3 nucleotides: TGCGCCAGCAGCCAAGAAGCGCGGGACAGGGGACGCAATCAGCCCCAGCATTTT. The encoded protein is CASSQEARDRGRNQPQHF.

The gene calls are TRBV12-3 or TRBV12-4 and TRBJ2-5, with TRBD2 as a possible D gene (6 bases). The CDR3 spans 13 residues. Trimming stripped 7 bases from V and 5 bases from J, with 14 bases between. The CDR3 coding sequence is TGTGCCAGCACCCGGTGGGGGGAGGAGACCCAGTACTTC. Protein product: CASTRWGEETQYF.

This chain joins TRBV24-1 and TRBJ2-1; 16 bases agree with TRBD2. The V gene end was trimmed by 7 bases and the J gene end by 7 bases; junction bases not matched to a gene: 6. The length of the CDR3 is 16 residues. Germline CDR1 is KGHDR and CDR2 is SFDVKD. In DNA form, the CDR3 reads TGTGCCACCAGCGCGGGACTAGCGGGGGGGCAAAATGAGCAGTTCTTC. Residues: CATSAGLAGGQNEQFF.

This clone was observed a single time. This rearrangement joins TRBV2 to TRBJ2-7, with D perhaps matching TRBD1 (6 bases). Trimming removed 2 bases from V and 5 bases from J, with 19 bases in between. The germline gives CDR1 SNHLY, CDR2 FYNNEI. The CDR3 has 16 amino acids. Here the CDR3 reads CASSELRQGKMDEQYV. In DNA form, the CDR3 reads TGTGCCAGCAGTGAATTAAGGCAGGGGAAGATGGACGAGCAGTACGTC.

The chain is built from TRBV14 and TRBJ2-7; D is uncertain. The CDR3 is 14 amino acids. Trimming took 3 bases from V and 5 from J, leaving 14 bases between them. Germline V gene sequence: CDR1 SGHDN, CDR2 FVKESK. The CDR3 is CASSHQQLYDEQYF. CDR3 sequence (DNA): TGTGCCAGCAGCCACCAACAACTATACGACGAGCAGTACTTC.

The chain links TRBV2 to TRBJ1-3; D might be TRBD1 (6 bases). Per germline, CDR1 SNHLY and CDR2 FYNNEI. The CDR3 totals 13 residues. Trimming pared 4 bases from V and 3 bases from J, leaving 7 bases between. As DNA, the CDR3 is TGTGCCAGCAGTGTACAGGGTGGAAACACCATATATTTT. Its protein product is CASSVQGGNTIYF.

The chain has TRBV29-1 and TRBJ2-5; the match to TRBD1 covers 8 bases. CDR1 and CDR2 from the germline V gene are SQVTM and ANQGSEA. Losses at the gene ends were 4 bases for V and 5 bases for J; bases not matched to a gene: 6. The CDR3 has 13 residues. CDR3 in amino acids: CSVVPGGEETQYF. DNA for the CDR3: TGCAGCGTTGTACCAGGGGGCGAGGAGACCCAGTACTTC.

V gene TRBV28 combines with J gene TRBJ1-6, with TRBD1 matching over 7 bases. Per germline, CDR1 MDHEN and CDR2 SYDVKM. The V segment lost 2 bases and the J segment 7 bases; nucleotides outside the gene matches: 2. The CDR3 contains 14 residues. CDR3: CASSLGTVNSPLHF. For the CDR3, the DNA is TGTGCCAGCAGTTTAGGGACAGTAAATTCACCCCTCCACTTT.

J is TRBJ1-1 and V is TRBV4-1; TRBD1 might be the D (5 bases). Germline-derived CDR1 and CDR2 are MGHRA and YSYEKL. The length of the CDR3 is 12 residues. V lost 1 base to trimming and J lost 6 bases, with 6 bases between them. The CDR3 DNA follows: TGCGCCAGCAGCCAAGGGGGCTCTGAAGCTTTCTTT. This sequence encodes CASSQGGSEAFF.